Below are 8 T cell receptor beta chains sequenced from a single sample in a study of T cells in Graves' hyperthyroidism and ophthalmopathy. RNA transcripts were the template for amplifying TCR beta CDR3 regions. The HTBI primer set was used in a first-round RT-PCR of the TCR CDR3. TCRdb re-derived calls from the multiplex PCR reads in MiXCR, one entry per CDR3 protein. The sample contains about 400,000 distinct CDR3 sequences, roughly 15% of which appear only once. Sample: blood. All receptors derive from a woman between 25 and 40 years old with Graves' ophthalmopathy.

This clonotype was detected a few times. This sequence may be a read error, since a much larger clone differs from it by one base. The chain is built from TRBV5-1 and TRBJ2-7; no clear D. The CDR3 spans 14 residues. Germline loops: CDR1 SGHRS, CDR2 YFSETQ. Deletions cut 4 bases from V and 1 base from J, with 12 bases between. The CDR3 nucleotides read TGCGCCAGCAGCCGTAGACTTGTATCCTACGAGCAGTACTTC. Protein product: CASSRRLVSYEQYF.

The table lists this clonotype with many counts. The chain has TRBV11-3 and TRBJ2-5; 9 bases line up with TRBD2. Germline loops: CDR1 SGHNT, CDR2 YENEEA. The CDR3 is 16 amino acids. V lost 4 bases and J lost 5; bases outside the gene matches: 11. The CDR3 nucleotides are TGTGCCAGCAGCTCGGGACTAGCAAAAGGCCTGGAGACCCAGTACTTC. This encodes CASSSGLAKGLETQYF.

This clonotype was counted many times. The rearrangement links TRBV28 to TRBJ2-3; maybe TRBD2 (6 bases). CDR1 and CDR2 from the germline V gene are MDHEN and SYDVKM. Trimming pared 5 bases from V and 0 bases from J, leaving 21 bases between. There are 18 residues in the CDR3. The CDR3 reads CASSRRETVSGSTDTQYF. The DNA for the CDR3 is TGTGCCAGCAGTCGTAGAGAGACCGTTAGCGGTAGCACAGATACGCAGTATTTT.

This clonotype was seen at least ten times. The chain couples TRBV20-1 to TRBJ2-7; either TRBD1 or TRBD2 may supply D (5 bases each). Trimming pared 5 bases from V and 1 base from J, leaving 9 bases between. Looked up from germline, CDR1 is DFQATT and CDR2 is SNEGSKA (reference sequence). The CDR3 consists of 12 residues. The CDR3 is CSAWDGSYEQYF. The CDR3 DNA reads TGCAGTGCTTGGGACGGTTCCTACGAGCAGTACTTC.

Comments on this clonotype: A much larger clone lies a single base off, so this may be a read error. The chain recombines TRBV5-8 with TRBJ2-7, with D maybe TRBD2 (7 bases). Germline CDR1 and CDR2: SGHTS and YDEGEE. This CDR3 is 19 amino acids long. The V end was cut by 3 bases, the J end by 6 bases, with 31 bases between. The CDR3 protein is CASSSFGLGGPTLRIEQYF. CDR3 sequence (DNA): TGTGCCAGCAGCTCATTTGGACTAGGGGGACCCACTTTGCGAATCGAGCAGTACTTC.

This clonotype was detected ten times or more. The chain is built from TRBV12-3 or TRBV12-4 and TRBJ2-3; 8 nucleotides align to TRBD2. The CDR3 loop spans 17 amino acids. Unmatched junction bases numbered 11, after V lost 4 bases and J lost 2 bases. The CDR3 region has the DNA TGTGCCAGCAGTTGGACGACAGGCGGGAGGAACACAGATACGCAGTATTTT. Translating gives CASSWTTGGRNTDTQYF.

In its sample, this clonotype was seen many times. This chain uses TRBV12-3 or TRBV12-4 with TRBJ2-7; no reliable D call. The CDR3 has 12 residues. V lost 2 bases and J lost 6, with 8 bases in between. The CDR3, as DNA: TGTGCCAGCAGTTTACGGCGTGCCGAGCAGTACTTC. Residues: CASSLRRAEQYF.

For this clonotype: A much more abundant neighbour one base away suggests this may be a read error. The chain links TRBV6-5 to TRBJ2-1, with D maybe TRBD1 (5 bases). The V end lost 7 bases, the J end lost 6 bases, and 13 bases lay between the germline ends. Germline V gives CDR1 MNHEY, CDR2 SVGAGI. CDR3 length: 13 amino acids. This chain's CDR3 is CASIGRVANEQFF. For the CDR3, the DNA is TGTGCCAGCATCGGCAGGGTCGCCAATGAGCAGTTCTTC.